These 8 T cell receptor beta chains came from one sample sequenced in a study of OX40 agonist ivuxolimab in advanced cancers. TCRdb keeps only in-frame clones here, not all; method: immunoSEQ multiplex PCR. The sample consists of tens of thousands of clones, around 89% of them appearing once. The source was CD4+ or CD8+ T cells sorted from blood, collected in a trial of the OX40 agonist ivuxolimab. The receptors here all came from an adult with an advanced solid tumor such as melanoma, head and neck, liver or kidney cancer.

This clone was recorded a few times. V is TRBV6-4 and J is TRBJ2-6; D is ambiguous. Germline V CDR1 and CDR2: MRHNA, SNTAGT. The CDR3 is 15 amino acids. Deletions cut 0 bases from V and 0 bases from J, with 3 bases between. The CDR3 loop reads CASSDSHSGANVLTF. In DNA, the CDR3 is TGTGCCAGCAGTGACTCACACTCTGGGGCCAACGTCCTGACTTTC.

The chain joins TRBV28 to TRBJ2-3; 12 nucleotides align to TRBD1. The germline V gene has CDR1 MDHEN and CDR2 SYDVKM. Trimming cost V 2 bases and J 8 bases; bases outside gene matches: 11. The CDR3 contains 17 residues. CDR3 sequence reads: CASSLAPGQGASVTQYF. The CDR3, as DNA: TGTGCCAGCAGTTTAGCCCCGGGACAGGGGGCTTCGGTTACGCAGTATTTT. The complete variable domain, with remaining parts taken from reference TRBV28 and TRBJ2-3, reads DVKVTQSSRYLVKRTGEKVFLECVQDMDHENMFWYRQDPGLGLRLIYFSYDVKMKEKGDIPEGYSVSREKKERFSLILESASTNQTSMYLCASSLAPGQGASVTQYFGPGTRLTVL.

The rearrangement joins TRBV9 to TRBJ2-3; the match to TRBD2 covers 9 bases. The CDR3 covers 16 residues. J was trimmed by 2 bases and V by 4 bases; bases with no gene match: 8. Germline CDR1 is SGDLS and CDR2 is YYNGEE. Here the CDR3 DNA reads TGTGCCAGCAGCTCTTCCCTAGCGGGGCCCACAGATACGCAGTATTTT. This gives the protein CASSSSLAGPTDTQYF. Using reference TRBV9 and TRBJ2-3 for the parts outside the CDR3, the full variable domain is DSGVTQTPKHLITATGQRVTLRCSPRSGDLSVYWYQQSLDQGLQFLIQYYNGEERAKGNILERFSAQQFPDLHSELNLSSLELGDSALYFCASSSSLAGPTDTQYFGPGTRLTVL.

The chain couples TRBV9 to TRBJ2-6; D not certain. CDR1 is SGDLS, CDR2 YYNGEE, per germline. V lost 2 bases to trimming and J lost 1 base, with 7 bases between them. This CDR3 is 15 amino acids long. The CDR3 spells CASSVTSSGANVLTF. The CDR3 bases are TGTGCCAGCAGCGTGACGAGTTCTGGGGCCAACGTCCTGACTTTC.

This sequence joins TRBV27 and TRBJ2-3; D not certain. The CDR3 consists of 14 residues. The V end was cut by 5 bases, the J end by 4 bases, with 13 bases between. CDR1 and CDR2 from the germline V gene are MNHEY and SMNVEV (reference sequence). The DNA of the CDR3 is TGTGCCAGCAGTCATCCCCCCCGCGCAGATACGCAGTATTTT. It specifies CASSHPPRADTQYF.

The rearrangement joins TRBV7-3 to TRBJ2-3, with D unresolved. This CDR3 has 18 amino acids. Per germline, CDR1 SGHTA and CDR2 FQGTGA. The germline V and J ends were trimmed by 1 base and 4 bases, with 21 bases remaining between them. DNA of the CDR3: TGTGCCAGCAGCTTAATGGGTCTTGGCAGTTCCCAGTCAGATACGCAGTATTTT. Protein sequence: CASSLMGLGSSQSDTQYF.

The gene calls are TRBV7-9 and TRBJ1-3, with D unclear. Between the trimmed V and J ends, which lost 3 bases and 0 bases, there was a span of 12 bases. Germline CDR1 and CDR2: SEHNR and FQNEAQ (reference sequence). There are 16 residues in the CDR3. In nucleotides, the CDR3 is TGTGCCAGCAGCTTCTACCCGGGCCCCTCTGGAAACACCATATATTTT. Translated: CASSFYPGPSGNTIYF. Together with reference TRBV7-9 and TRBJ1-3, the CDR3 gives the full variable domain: DTGVSQNPRHKITKRGQNVTFRCDPISEHNRLYWYRQTLGQGPEFLTYFQNEAQLEKSRLLSDRFSAERPKGSFSTLEIQRTEQGDSAMYLCASSFYPGPSGNTIYFGEGSWLTVV.

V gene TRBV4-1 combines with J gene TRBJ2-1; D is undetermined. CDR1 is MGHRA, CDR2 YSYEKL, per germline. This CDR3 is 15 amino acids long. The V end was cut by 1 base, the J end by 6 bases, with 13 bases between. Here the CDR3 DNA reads TGCGCCAGCAGCCAAGGGTTAGGTCTGGCCAATGAGCAGTTCTTC. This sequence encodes CASSQGLGLANEQFF.